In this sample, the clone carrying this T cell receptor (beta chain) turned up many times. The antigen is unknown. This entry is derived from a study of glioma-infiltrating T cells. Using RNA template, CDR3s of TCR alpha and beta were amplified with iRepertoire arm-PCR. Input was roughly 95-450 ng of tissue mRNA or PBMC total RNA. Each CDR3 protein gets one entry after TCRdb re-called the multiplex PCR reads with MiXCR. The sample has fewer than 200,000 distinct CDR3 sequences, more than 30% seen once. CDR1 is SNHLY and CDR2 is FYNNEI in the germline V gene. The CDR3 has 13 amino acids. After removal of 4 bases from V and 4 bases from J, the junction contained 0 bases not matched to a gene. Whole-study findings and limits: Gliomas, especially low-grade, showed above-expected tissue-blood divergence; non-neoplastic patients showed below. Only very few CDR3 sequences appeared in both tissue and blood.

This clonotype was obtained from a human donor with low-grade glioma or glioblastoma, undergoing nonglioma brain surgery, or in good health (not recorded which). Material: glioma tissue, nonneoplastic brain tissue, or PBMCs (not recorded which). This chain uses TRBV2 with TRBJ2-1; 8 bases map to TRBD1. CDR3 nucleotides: TGTGCCAGCAGTGGGGACAGGTACAATGAGCAGTTCTTC. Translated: CASSGDRYNEQFF.